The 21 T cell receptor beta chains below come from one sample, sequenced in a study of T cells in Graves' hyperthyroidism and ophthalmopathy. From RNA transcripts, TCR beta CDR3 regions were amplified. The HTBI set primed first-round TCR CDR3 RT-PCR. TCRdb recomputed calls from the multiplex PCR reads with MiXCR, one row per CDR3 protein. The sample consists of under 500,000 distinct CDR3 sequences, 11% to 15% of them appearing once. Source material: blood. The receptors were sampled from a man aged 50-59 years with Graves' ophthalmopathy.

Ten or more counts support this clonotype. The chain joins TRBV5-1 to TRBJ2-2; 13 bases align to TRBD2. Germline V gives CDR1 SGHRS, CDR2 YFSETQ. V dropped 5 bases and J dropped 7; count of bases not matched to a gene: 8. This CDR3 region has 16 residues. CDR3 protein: CASREGTSGISGELFF. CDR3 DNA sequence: TGCGCCAGCAGAGAGGGGACTAGCGGGATCAGCGGGGAGCTGTTTTTT.

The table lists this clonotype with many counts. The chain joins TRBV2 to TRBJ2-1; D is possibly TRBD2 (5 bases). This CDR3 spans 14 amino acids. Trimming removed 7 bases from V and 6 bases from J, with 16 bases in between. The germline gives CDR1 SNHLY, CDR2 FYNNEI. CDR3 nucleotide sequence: TGTGCCAGCAATCGACACCCCGAGGGCAATGAGCAGTTCTTC. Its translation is CASNRHPEGNEQFF. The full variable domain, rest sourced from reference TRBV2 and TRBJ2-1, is EPEVTQTPSHQVTQMGQEVILRCVPISNHLYFYWYRQILGQKVEFLVSFYNNEISEKSEIFDDQFSVERPDGSNFTLKIRSTKLEDSAMYFCASNRHPEGNEQFFGPGTRLTVL.

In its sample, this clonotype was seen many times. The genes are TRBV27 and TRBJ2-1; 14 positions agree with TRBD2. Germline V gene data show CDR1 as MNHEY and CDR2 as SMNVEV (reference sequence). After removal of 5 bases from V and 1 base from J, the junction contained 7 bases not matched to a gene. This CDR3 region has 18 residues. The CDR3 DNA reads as TGTGCCAGCAGTCCACCGGGACTAGCGGGAGTATCCTACAATGAGCAGTTCTTC. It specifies CASSPPGLAGVSYNEQFF.

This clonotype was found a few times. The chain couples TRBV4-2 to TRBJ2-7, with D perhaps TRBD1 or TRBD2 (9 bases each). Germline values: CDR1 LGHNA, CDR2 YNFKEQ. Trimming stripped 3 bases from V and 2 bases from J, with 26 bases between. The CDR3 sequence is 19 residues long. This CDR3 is CASSHSGGLGQGKTYEQYF. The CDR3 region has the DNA TGTGCCAGCAGCCATAGCGGGGGATTAGGACAGGGGAAAACCTACGAGCAGTACTTC.

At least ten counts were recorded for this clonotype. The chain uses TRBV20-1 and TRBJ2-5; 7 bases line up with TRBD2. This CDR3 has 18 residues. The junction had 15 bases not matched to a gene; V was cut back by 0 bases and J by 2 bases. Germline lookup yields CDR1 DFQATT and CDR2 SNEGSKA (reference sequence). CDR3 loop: CSARDGNELARPQETQYF. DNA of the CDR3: TGCAGTGCTAGAGATGGTAACGAACTAGCGCGACCTCAAGAGACCCAGTACTTC.

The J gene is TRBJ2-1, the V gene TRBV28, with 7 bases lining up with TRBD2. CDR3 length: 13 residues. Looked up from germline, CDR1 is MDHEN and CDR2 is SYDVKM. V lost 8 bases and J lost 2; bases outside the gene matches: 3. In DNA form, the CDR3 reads TGTGCCAGCGGGGGGGACGCCTACAATGAGCAGTTCTTC. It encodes CASGGDAYNEQFF.

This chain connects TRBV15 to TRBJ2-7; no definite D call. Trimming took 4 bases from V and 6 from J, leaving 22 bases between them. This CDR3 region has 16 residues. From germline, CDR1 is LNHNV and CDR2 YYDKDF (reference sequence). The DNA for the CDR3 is TGTGCCACCAGCAAAACAATTAACAAAGGTGTCCCCGAGCAGTACTTC. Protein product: CATSKTINKGVPEQYF.

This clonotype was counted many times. The CDR3 DNA reads TGCGCCAGCAGCCAAGCTAATATGGTCTCCTACAATGAGCAGTTCTTC. It translates to CASSQANMVSYNEQFF. The chain is built from TRBV4-1 and TRBJ2-1; D is uncertain. V lost 1 base, J lost 0 bases, and 10 bases lay in between. From germline, CDR1 is MGHRA and CDR2 YSYEKL. The length of the CDR3 is 16 residues.

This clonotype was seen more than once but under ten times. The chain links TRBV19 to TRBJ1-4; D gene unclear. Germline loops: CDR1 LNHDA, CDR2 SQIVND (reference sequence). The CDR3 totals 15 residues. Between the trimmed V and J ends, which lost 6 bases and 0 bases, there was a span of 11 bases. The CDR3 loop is CASRLGGTTNEKLFF. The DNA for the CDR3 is TGTGCCAGTAGGCTTGGAGGAACAACTAATGAAAAACTGTTTTTT.

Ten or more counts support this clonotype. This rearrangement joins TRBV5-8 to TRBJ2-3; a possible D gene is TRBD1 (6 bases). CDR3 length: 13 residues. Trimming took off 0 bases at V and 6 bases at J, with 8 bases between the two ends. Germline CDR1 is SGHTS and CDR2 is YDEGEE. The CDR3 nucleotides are TGTGCCAGCAGCTTGGTGGGGGCGGATACGCAGTATTTT. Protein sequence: CASSLVGADTQYF.

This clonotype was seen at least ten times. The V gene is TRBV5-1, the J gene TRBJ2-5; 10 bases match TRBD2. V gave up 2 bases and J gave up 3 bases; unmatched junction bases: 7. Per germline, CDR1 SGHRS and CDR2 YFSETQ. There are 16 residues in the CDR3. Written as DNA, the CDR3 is TGCGCCAGCAGCTTACGACCTACTAGCGGGAAAGAGACCCAGTACTTC. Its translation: CASSLRPTSGKETQYF.

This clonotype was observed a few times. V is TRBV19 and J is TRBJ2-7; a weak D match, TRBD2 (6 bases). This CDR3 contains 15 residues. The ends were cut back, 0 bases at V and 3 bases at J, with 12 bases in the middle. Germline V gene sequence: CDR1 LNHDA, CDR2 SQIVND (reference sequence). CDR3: CASSIDTGGNYEQYF. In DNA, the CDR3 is TGTGCCAGTAGTATAGATACGGGCGGGAACTACGAGCAGTACTTC.

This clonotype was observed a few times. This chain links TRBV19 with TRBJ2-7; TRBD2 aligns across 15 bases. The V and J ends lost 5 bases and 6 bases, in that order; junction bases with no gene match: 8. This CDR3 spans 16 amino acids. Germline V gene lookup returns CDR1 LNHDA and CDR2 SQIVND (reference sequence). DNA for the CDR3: TGTGCCAGTAGTCCCGAGCCGGGACTAGCGGGGGGCGAGCAGTACTTC. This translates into CASSPEPGLAGGEQYF.

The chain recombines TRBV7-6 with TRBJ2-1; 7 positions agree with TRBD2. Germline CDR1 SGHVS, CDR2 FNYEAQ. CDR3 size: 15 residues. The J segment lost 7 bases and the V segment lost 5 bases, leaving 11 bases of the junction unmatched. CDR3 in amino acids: CASSPIPLGGNEQFF. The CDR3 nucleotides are TGTGCCAGCAGCCCTATCCCACTGGGGGGGAATGAGCAGTTCTTC. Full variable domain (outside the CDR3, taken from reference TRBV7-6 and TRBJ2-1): GAGVSQSPRYKVTKRGQDVALRCDPISGHVSLYWYRQALGQGPEFLTYFNYEAQQDKSGLPNDRFSAERPEGSISTLTIQRTEQRDSAMYRCASSPIPLGGNEQFFGPGTRLTVL.

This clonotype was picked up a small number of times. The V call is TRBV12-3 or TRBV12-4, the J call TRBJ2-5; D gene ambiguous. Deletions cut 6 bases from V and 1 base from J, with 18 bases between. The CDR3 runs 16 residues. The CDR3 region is CASRATLKSPQETQYF. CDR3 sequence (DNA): TGTGCCAGCAGAGCGACTCTGAAAAGTCCCCAAGAGACCCAGTACTTC.

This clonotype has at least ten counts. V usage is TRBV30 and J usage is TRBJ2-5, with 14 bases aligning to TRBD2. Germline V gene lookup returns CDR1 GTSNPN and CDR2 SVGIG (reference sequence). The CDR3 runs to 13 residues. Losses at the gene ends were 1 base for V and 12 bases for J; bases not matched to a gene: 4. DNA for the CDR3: TGTGCCTGGAGTGAGGGACTAGCGGGAGACGAGTACTTC. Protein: CAWSEGLAGDEYF.

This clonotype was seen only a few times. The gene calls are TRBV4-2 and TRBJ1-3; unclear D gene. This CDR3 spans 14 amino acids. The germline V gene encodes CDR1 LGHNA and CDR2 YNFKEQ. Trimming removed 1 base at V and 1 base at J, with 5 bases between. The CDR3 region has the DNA TGTGCCAGCAGCCAAGTTGGGTCTGGAAACACCATATATTTT. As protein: CASSQVGSGNTIYF.

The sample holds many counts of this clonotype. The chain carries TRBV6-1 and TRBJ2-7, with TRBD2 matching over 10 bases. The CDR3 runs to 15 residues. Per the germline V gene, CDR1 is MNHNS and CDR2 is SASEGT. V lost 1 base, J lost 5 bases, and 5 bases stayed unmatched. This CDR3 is CASSEESGRANEQYF. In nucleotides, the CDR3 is TGTGCCAGCAGTGAAGAAAGCGGGAGGGCCAACGAGCAGTACTTC.

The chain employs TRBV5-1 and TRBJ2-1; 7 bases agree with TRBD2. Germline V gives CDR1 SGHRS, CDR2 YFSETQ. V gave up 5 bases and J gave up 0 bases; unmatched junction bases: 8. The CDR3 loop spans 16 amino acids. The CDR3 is CASRRDYLSSYNEQFF. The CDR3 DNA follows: TGCGCCAGCAGAAGGGACTACCTGAGCTCCTACAATGAGCAGTTCTTC.

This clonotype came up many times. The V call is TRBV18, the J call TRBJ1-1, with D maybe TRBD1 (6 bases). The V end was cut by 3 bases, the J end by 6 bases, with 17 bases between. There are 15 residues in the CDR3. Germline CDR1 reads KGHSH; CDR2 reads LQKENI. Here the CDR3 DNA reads TGTGCCAGCTCACCTTCCTACAGGGTGAGCTCTGAAGCTTTCTTT. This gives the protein CASSPSYRVSSEAFF.

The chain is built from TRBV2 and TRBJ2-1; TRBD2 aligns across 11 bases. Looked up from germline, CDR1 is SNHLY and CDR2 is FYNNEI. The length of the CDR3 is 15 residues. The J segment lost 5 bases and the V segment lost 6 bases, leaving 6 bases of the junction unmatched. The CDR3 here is CASRRLAGNNNEQFF. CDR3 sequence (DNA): TGTGCCAGCAGGAGACTAGCGGGAAATAACAATGAGCAGTTCTTC.